Each of the 7 T cell receptor beta chains below was sequenced from the same sample in a study of T cell clonality in common variable immunodeficiency (dated by TCRdb to 2015 to 2017). Library prep was done by the immunoSEQ multiplex PCR assay. TCRdb holds this immuneACCESS table with in-frame rearrangements only. Some clones are missing; in checked studies, unresolved V genes explain under half, and the rest has no known cause. This sample has around 29,000 clones in the table, none counted a single time. The ten largest make up 3.5% to 4.5% of the sample. Sequences were obtained from peripheral blood mononuclear cells. The source of these receptors is a person aged 18-69 years in good health.

CDR3 DNA (partial): TGTGCCTGGAGGGACCGACAGGGGACCGAA. This codes for CAWRDRQGTE. The entire CDR3 sequence reads CAWRDRQGTEAFF. The chain employs TRBV30 and TRBJ1-1, with TRBD1 matching over 8 bases. The read ends 3 residues before the CDR3 terminus; that terminus is restored from the germline J gene. CDR1 and CDR2 from the germline V gene are GTSNPN and SVGIG (reference sequence). The CDR3 runs 13 residues.

In its sample, this clone was seen many times. The read comes to an end 3 residues before the CDR3 does, leaving the germline J gene to fill in the end. The chain employs TRBV5-1 and TRBJ2-3, with TRBD2 identical over 8 bases. In germline, CDR1 is SGHRS, CDR2 YFSETQ. The CDR3 covers 15 residues. V gave up 2 bases and J gave up 3 bases; unmatched junction bases: 5. The DNA read from the CDR3 is TGCGCCAGCAGCTTACTAGCGGACTGGACAGATACG. Residues: CASSLLADWTDT. The full CDR3 is CASSLLADWTDTQYF.

In the case of this clone: The CDR3 extends 3 residues past the end of the read, so its final part is completed from the germline J gene. The chain uses TRBV11-2 and TRBJ2-1; 7 nucleotides match TRBD1. CDR1 and CDR2 from the germline V gene are SGHAT and FQNNGV. The CDR3 sequence is 15 residues long. V lost 5 bases and J lost 7; bases outside the gene matches: 11. The CDR3 sequence: CASSKLTGQGNEQFF. The sequenced CDR3 bases are TGTGCCAGCAGCAAACTGACAGGGCAGGGGAATGAG.

This clone has a count of ten or more. The read comes to an end 3 residues before the CDR3 does, leaving the germline J gene to fill in the end. J is TRBJ2-5 and V is TRBV28; the match to TRBD1 covers 7 bases. The CDR3 runs to 14 residues. Trimming removed 8 bases from V and 4 bases from J; junction bases left unmatched: 10. Germline CDR1 and CDR2: MDHEN and SYDVKM. CDR3: CASHGQEIGETQYF. The sequenced part of the CDR3 DNA is TGTGCCAGCCACGGACAGGAGATTGGAGAGACC.

This clone was counted many times. The read ends 3 residues shy of where the CDR3 ends; the end is completed using the germline J gene. This sequence joins TRBV7-3 and TRBJ2-3; 7 positions match TRBD2. The CDR3 consists of 16 residues. With 3 bases clipped from V and 3 bases from J, the junction kept 9 bases outside the gene matches. CDR1 and CDR2 (germline): SGHTA, FQGTGA. The CDR3 is CASSLYKAGRTDTQYF. The covered CDR3 bases are TGTGCCAGCAGCTTGTACAAAGCGGGGAGGACAGATACG.

There are many counts of this clone. The read ends 3 residues shy of where the CDR3 ends; the end is completed using the germline J gene. The rearrangement links TRBV5-6 to TRBJ2-3; possibly TRBD1 or TRBD2 for D (5 bases each). The CDR3 has 12 residues. Germline lookup yields CDR1 SGHDT and CDR2 YYEEEE. Here the CDR3 reads CASSLPRETQYF. Incomplete CDR3 DNA: TGTGCCAGCAGCCTACCCAGGGAGACG. Combining the CDR3 with reference TRBV5-6 and TRBJ2-3 gives the whole variable domain DAGVTQSPTHLIKTRGQQVTLRCSPKSGHDTVSWYQQALGQGPQFIFQYYEEEERQRGNFPDRFSGHQFPNYSSELNVNALLLGDSALYLCASSLPRETQYFGPGTRLTVL.

Notes on this clone: The read ends 3 residues early relative to the CDR3; the germline J gene fills the gap. The genes are TRBV7-9 and TRBJ2-3; 7 positions match TRBD1. The germline V gene has CDR1 SEHNR and CDR2 FQNEAQ (reference sequence). The CDR3 consists of 14 residues. The CDR3 loop is CASSLGQLQETQYF. The CDR3 bases that were read are TGTGCCAGCAGCTTGGGACAGCTACAAGAGACG.